This TCR beta chain was obtained from a study of cytomegalovirus exposure and HLA in healthy donors. Study results and limitations: In vitro experiments confirmed that a few CMV-associated chains were specific for CMV antigens. Equally common other TCR beta chains were less clonally expanded than HLA-associated ones, a later analysis found.

Germline loops: CDR1 MNHEY, CDR2 SVGAGI. The CDR3 extends over 14 amino acids. Trimming took 0 bases from V and 1 from J, leaving 7 bases between them. In this sample, this clone turned up a few times. Its antigen is not known. PCR primers comprised 60 Vbeta and 13 Jbeta primers. Only in-frame clones appear in the TCRdb table, and some are missing; sequencing was by immunoSEQ multiplex PCR. The sample carries around 120,000 clones, 80% to 85% recorded once. The TCR originated in a woman in her 30s in good health and CMV-seronegative. The sequenced material came from PBMCs. The chain links TRBV6-5 to TRBJ2-7; D is possibly TRBD2 (5 bases). The CDR3 DNA follows: TGTGCCAGCAGTTACTCCCCGGGGTCCTACGAGCAGTACTTC. Translated: CASSYSPGSYEQYF.